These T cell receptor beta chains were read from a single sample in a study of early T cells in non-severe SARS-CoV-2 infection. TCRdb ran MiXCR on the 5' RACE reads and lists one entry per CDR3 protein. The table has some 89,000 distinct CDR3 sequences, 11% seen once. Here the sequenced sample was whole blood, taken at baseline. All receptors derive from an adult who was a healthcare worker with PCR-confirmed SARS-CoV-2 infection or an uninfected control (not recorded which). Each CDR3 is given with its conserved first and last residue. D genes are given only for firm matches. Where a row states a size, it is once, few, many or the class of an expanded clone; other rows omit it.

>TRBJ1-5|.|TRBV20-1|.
CSARDPEEYNQPQHF
TGCAGTGCTAGAGATCCAGAGGAATACAATCAGCCCCAGCATTTT
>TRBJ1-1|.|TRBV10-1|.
CASQGQLNTEAFF
TGCGCCAGCCAAGGACAGTTGAACACTGAAGCTTTCTTT
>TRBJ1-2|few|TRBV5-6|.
CASSLFYLSPSYGYTF
TGTGCCAGCAGCTTGTTCTATCTGAGCCCTAGCTATGGCTACACCTTC
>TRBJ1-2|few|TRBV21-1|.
CASSVYMFGSF
TGTGCCAGCAGCGTCTATATGTTCGGATCTTTC
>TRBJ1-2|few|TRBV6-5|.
CASSYRTGRDNYGYTF
TGTGCCAGCAGTTACCGAACCGGGAGAGATAACTATGGCTACACCTTC
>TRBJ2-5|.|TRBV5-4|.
CASSLDGGRGGETQYF
TGTGCCAGCAGCTTGGACGGGGGCAGGGGTGGGGAGACCCAGTACTTC
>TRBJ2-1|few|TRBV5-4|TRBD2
CASSLELAGIIF
TGTGCCAGCAGCTTAGAACTAGCGGGAATAATCTTC
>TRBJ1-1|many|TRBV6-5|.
CASLLRGYGGTEAFF
TGTGCCAGCCTTCTCCGGGGGTATGGTGGGACTGAAGCTTTCTTT
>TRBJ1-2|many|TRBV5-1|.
CASSSGATGYGYTF
TGCGCCAGCAGCTCGGGTGCTACGGGCTATGGCTACACCTTC
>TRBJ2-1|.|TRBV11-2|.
CASRAFSGPSEQFF
TGCGCCAGCAGAGCCTTTAGCGGCCCCAGTGAGCAGTTCTTC
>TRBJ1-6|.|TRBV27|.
CASSLSGAYNSPLHF
TGTGCCAGCAGTTTATCGGGGGCCTATAATTCACCCCTCCACTTT
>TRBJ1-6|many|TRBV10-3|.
CAISDSTTAVNF
TGTGCCATCAGTGATTCTACCACAGCCGTGAACTTT
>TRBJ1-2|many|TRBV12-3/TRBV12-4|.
CASSLEGHYGYTF
TGTGCCAGCAGTTTAGAGGGCCACTATGGCTACACCTTC
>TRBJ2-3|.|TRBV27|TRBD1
CASSPLGTGLGDTQYF
TGTGCCAGCAGCCCACTAGGGACAGGCCTTGGAGATACGCAGTATTTT
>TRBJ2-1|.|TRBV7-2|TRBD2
CASSLSSGYNEQFF
TGTGCCAGCAGCTTATCTAGCGGGTACAATGAGCAGTTCTTC
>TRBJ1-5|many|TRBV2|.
CASRGQATLNQPQHF
TGTGCCAGCAGGGGGCAGGCGACCCTCAATCAGCCCCAGCATTTT
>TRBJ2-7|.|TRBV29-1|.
CSVLSGAPYEQYF
TGCAGCGTCCTCTCGGGGGCTCCCTACGAGCAGTACTTC